What follows describes a single T cell receptor beta chain. The antigen remains undetermined. The data originate from a study of T cell responses to AZD1222 COVID-19 vaccine. Study-wide results and limits: A rise in Spike-specific TCR breadth and depth followed two AZD1222 doses.

Using immunoSEQ multiplex PCR, the repertoire was profiled, and TCRdb retains in-frame clones only, with some absent. The sample shows fewer than 120,000 clones, less than 95% of them seen only once. Germline V gene data show CDR1 as LGHDT and CDR2 as YNNKEL (reference sequence). The CDR3 is 15 residues long. V lost 4 bases to trimming and J lost 0 bases, with 9 bases between them. This TCR came from an adult in good health. This specimen consisted of peripheral blood, obtained on day 0 of AZD1222 vaccination. The chain uses TRBV3-1 (or the pseudogene TRBV3-2) and TRBJ1-4; D unclear. The CDR3 is CASSPDTATNEKLFF. CDR3 DNA: TGTGCCAGCAGCCCCGACACTGCAACTAATGAAAAACTGTTTTTT.